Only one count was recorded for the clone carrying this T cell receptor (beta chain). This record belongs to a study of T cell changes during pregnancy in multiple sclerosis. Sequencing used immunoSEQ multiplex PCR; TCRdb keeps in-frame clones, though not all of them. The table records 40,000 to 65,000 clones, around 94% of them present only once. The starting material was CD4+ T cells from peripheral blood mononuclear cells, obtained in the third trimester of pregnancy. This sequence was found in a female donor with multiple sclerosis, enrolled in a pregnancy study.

The CDR3 DNA reads TGTGCCAGTGCCCCTGGCGGGGGGTATCAGCCCCAGCATTTT. As protein: CASAPGGGYQPQHF. This chain links TRBV19 with TRBJ1-5; perhaps TRBD1 as D (5 bases). Germline V gene lookup returns CDR1 LNHDA and CDR2 SQIVND (reference sequence). The ends were cut back, 8 bases at V and 5 bases at J, with 16 bases in the middle. This CDR3 region has 14 residues.